Given below is one TCR beta chain in context. The antigen is undetermined. At the DNA level, this CDR3 is encoded by other sequences in the same sample as well. The data were obtained in a study of T cell responses to AZD1222 COVID-19 vaccine. The CDR3 contains 13 residues. Germline CDR1 and CDR2: LNHDA and SQIVND (reference sequence). Trimming left V 3 bases short and J 4 bases short, with 7 bases between. The repertoire was sequenced with immunoSEQ multiplex PCR; TCRdb's copy has only in-frame clones and lacks some. Of about 180,000 clones in the sample, around 90% are singletons; the top ten hold roughly 4%. Study-level points and caveats: Sampling that yielded the repertoires occurred only after the peak T cell response. Receipt of two AZD1222 doses was followed by a rise in Spike-specific TCR breadth and depth. Clonal diversity may have been underestimated in mostly white British donors. Only five to seven individuals given AZD1222 were seropositive at baseline.

The gene calls are TRBV19 and TRBJ1-5; tentatively, D is TRBD1 (5 bases). Here the sequenced sample was peripheral blood, taken 28 days after the second dose of the MenACWY control vaccine. This sequence originates from an adult who received the MenACWY meningococcal vaccine as a control. The CDR3 DNA follows: TGTGCCAGTAGTATCGGGGGAAATCAGCCCCAGCATTTT. Its protein product is CASSIGGNQPQHF.